The clone carrying this T cell receptor (beta chain) was picked up many times. The CDR3 covers 15 residues. The ends lost 1 base at V and 6 bases at J; junction bases unmatched: 5. Germline values: CDR1 MGHRA, CDR2 YSYEKL. Active moderate-to-severe ophthalmopathy, Clinical Activity Score at least 3, NOSPECS at least 4, under 3 months' duration. These data are taken from a study of T cells in Graves' hyperthyroidism and ophthalmopathy. Template material for amplifying TCR beta CDR3 regions consisted of RNA transcripts. First-round RT-PCR with HTBI primers amplified the TCR CDR3 region. TCRdb reprocessed the multiplex PCR reads via MiXCR and lists one record per CDR3 protein. There are 700,000 or so distinct CDR3 sequences in the sample; about 14% occur only once, and about an eighth lies in the top ten.

The V gene is TRBV4-1, the J gene TRBJ2-3; 9 nucleotides agree with TRBD2. Sequencing was done on a sample of blood. The TCR comes from a woman aged 50 to 65 with Graves' ophthalmopathy. CDR3 region: CASSQVAGGTDTQYF. The CDR3 coding sequence is TGCGCCAGCAGCCAAGTTGCGGGAGGGACGGATACGCAGTATTTT.